This record looks at one T cell receptor beta chain sequence and its context. The source of the sample is a study of blood T cell repertoires in COVID-19. The overall study: From T cells, B-cell-depleted T cells, or PBMCs came the material, which was cDNA or gDNA.

With 3 bases removed from V and 4 bases from J, the gap between germline ends came to 7 bases. The CDR3 consists of 14 residues. Germline V gene data show CDR1 as LNHDA and CDR2 as SQIVND (reference sequence). The method was immunoSEQ multiplex PCR; TCRdb's version includes in-frame clones alone and lacks a portion of them. The data contain just over 300,000 clones, around nine tenths of them singletons. Participant ages covered about 18 to 100 years across 20 to 30 US areas. Among Cohort 3 donors, those recovered had two negative PCRs, clearance, or symptom resolution. Material for sequencing was PBMCs or T cells enriched from blood (not recorded which). This sequence was found in a woman aged 35 to 49 who had recovered from COVID-19. V gene TRBV19 combines with J gene TRBJ1-6; D not resolved. The CDR3 sequence: CASSIESYNSPLHF. Here the CDR3 DNA reads TGTGCCAGTAGTATTGAGTCGTATAATTCACCCCTCCACTTT.